The 14 T cell receptor beta chains in this list originate from one sample, sequenced in a study of blood T cell repertoires in COVID-19. Assay used: immunoSEQ multiplex PCR; TCRdb lists only in-frame clones, some missing. The sample lists about 60,000 clones, approximately 83% occurring once. Sequencing was performed on peripheral blood. All receptors derive from a man aged 35 to 55 with acute or convalescent COVID-19.

Only one count was recorded for this clone. The chain couples TRBV11-3 to TRBJ1-2, with D possibly TRBD1 on 5 matching bases. There are 15 residues in the CDR3. V was shortened by 6 bases and J by 7 bases, with 21 bases between the two germline ends. The germline V gene encodes CDR1 SGHNT and CDR2 YENEEA. The CDR3 spells CASSPGRGSIRGYTF. For the CDR3, the DNA is TGTGCCAGCAGTCCCGGACGGGGGAGTATCCGTGGCTACACCTTC.

The chain has TRBV19 and TRBJ1-2; a weak D match, TRBD1 (6 bases). Trimming cost V 3 bases and J 3 bases, with 14 bases left between them. Germline CDR1 reads LNHDA; CDR2 reads SQIVND (reference sequence). The CDR3 loop spans 15 amino acids. CDR3 sequence (DNA): TGTGCCAGTAGTATGAAGTCAGGGGTTGACTATGGCTACACCTTC. Translating gives CASSMKSGVDYGYTF.

This chain uses TRBV7-2 with TRBJ1-1, with D possibly matching TRBD1 (6 bases). The germline CDR1 and CDR2 sequences are SGHTA and FQGNSA. The CDR3 covers 14 residues. Trimming left V 2 bases short and J 5 bases short, with 12 bases between. The CDR3, as DNA: TGTGCCAGCAGCTTACTTTGGGGGCGGACTGAAGCTTTCTTT. Its protein is CASSLLWGRTEAFF. Supplemented by reference TRBV7-2 and TRBJ1-1, the full variable domain reads GAGVSQSPSNKVTEKGKDVELRCDPISGHTALYWYRQSLGQGLEFLIYFQGNSAPDKSGLPSDRFSAERTGGSVSTLTIQRTQQEDSAVYLCASSLLWGRTEAFFGQGTRLTVV.

The rearrangement uses TRBV6-5 and TRBJ2-7; 11 nucleotides line up with TRBD1. Germline loops: CDR1 MNHEY, CDR2 SVGAGI. Trimming at V came to 4 bases and at J to 12 bases, leaving 8 bases not matched to a gene. CDR3 length: 13 amino acids. Here the CDR3 DNA reads TGTGCCAGCAGTTCGGGACAGGGGGGCGAGTGGTACTTC. Amino acid sequence: CASSSGQGGEWYF.

The V and J genes are TRBV6-5 and TRBJ1-1, with D unclear. CDR3 length: 14 amino acids. Germline assignment: CDR1 MNHEY and CDR2 SVGAGI. The V end lost 8 bases, the J end lost 7 bases, and 20 bases lay between the germline ends. CDR3 bases: TGTGCCAGCTCATTCGGGTTGCAGAATCTTGAAGCTTTCTTT. Translated: CASSFGLQNLEAFF.

This sequence joins TRBV7-3 and TRBJ2-3, with TRBD2 matching 7 bases. The CDR3 has 15 residues. J lost 2 bases, V lost 2 bases, and 4 bases had no gene match. The germline CDR1 and CDR2 sequences are SGHTA and FQGTGA. The CDR3: CASSLQRGSTDTQYF. DNA for the CDR3: TGTGCCAGCAGCTTACAGCGGGGATCCACAGATACGCAGTATTTT.

This clone was seen once. The chain links TRBV10-1 to TRBJ1-1; perhaps TRBD1 as D (6 bases). CDR3 length equals 15 residues. The germline CDR1 and CDR2 sequences are WNHNN and SYGVQD (reference sequence). The ends were cut back, 8 bases at V and 0 bases at J, with 16 bases in the middle. The CDR3 is CASSKGGWLNTEAFF. CDR3 nucleotide sequence: TGCGCCAGCTCGAAAGGGGGATGGTTGAACACTGAAGCTTTCTTT.

The chain is built from TRBV20-1 and TRBJ1-5; 7 nucleotides agree with TRBD1. This CDR3 is 15 amino acids long. Germline V gene lookup returns CDR1 DFQATT and CDR2 SNEGSKA (reference sequence). After removal of 3 bases from V and 2 bases from J, the junction contained 7 bases not matched to a gene. CDR3 sequence reads: CSASTNTGGNQPQHF. In DNA form, the CDR3 reads TGCAGTGCTAGTACCAATACAGGGGGCAATCAGCCCCAGCATTTT.

The rearrangement joins TRBV6-5 to TRBJ1-1, with D perhaps TRBD1 (6 bases). The CDR3 totals 14 residues. Per germline, CDR1 MNHEY and CDR2 SVGAGI. Trimming took 8 bases from V and 2 from J, leaving 15 bases between them. CDR3 DNA sequence: TGTGCCAGCTGCCCCCTGACAGGTAACACTGAAGCTTTCTTT. Translation gives CASCPLTGNTEAFF.

J is TRBJ2-2 and V is TRBV5-1; the D is unclear. CDR1 SGHRS and CDR2 YFSETQ come from the germline V gene. The V and J ends lost 0 bases and 0 bases respectively, with 6 bases between them. This CDR3 has 15 amino acids. CDR3 protein: CASSLAGTNTGELFF. The CDR3 DNA sequence: TGCGCCAGCAGCTTGGCCGGTACGAACACCGGGGAGCTGTTTTTT.

The table lists this clone with a few counts. The CDR3 coding sequence is TGTGCCAGCAGCTTAGCCCCAGCGCGGAACTACGAGCAGTACTTC. Protein product: CASSLAPARNYEQYF. The gene calls are TRBV11-2 and TRBJ2-7, with D unclear. This CDR3 contains 15 residues. V lost 1 base, J lost 3 bases, and 13 bases lay in between. The germline V gene encodes CDR1 SGHAT and CDR2 FQNNGV.

CDR3 residues: CSVDKGAAEAFF. The CDR3 DNA reads TGCAGCGTTGATAAGGGGGCGGCTGAAGCTTTCTTT. J is TRBJ1-1 and V is TRBV29-1; 7 bases align to TRBD1. V was clipped by 3 bases and J by 6 bases; unmatched bases: 4. The CDR3 totals 12 residues. In germline, CDR1 is SQVTM, CDR2 ANQGSEA.

The CDR3 reads CASSLETGRGYTF. CDR3 coding DNA: TGTGCCAGCAGCTTAGAAACAGGTCGTGGCTACACCTTC. This chain connects TRBV11-2 to TRBJ1-2, with D possibly matching TRBD1 (5 bases). This CDR3 is 13 amino acids long. Looked up from germline, CDR1 is SGHAT and CDR2 is FQNNGV. Trimming pared 0 bases from V and 7 bases from J, leaving 9 bases between.

This clone was counted between two and nine times. This rearrangement joins TRBV14 to TRBJ1-2; D is unclear. V shed 2 bases and J shed 7 bases, with 14 bases lying between them. The CDR3 totals 14 residues. Germline V CDR1 and CDR2: SGHDN, FVKESK. The CDR3 spells CASSQNPEVIGYTF. The CDR3 DNA reads as TGTGCCAGCAGCCAAAACCCGGAGGTTATTGGCTACACCTTC.